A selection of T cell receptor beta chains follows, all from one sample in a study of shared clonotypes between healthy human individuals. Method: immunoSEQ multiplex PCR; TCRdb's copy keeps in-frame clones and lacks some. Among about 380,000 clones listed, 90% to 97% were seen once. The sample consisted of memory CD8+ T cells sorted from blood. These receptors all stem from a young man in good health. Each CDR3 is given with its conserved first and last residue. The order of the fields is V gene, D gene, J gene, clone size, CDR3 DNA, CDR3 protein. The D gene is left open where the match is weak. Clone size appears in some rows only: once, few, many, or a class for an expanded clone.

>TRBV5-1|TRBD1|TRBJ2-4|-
TGCGCCAGCAGCCCAACTCCGGGACAGGGAGTGTGGAACATTCAGTACTTC
CASSPTPGQGVWNIQYF
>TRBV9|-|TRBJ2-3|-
TGTGCCAGCAGCAAAGGACTACGGCCCTTAGATACGCAGTATTTT
CASSKGLRPLDTQYF
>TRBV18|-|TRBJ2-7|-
TGTGCCAGCTCAGCAAGGCCGGGTCTCTCCTACGAGCAGTACTTC
CASSARPGLSYEQYF
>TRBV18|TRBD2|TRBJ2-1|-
TGTGCCAGCTCACCAGGAGCGGGAGCCGGGCTCAATGAGCAGTTCTTC
CASSPGAGAGLNEQFF
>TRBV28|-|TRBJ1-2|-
TGTGCCAGCAGTTCAGTTGGTGGCCCCACAGGGTTGAGGGGCTACACCTTC
CASSSVGGPTGLRGYTF
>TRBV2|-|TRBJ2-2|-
TGTGCAGCTCAACCTAGGCCTCTAGCGTCGTCGAACACCGGGGAGCTGTTTTTT
CAAQPRPLASSNTGELFF
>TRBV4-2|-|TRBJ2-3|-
TGTGCCAGCAGCCAAGGTGGTTCAGATACGCAGTATTTT
CASSQGGSDTQYF
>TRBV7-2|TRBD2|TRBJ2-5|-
TGTGCCAGCAGCTTAGCCGGGACTAGCGGGAGTTGGGAGACCCAGTACTTC
CASSLAGTSGSWETQYF
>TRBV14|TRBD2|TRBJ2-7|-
TGTGCCAGCAGCCAAGGACTAGCGGGAGCGAGGCAGTACTTC
CASSQGLAGARQYF
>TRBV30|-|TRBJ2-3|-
TGTGCCTGGGAGAGCCTGGATACGCAGTATTTT
CAWESLDTQYF
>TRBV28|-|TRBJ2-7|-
TGTGCCAGCAGATCGGACGGGGTGCGGGACCCCGAGCAGTACTTC
CASRSDGVRDPEQYF
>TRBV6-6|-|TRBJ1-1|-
TGTGCCAGCAGTCCCCGACTCCGGTCTAAGTACACTGAAGCTTTCTTT
CASSPRLRSKYTEAFF
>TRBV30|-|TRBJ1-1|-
TGTGCCTGCGAGGGAGGTACTGAAGCTTTCTTT
CACEGGTEAFF
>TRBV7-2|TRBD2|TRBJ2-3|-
TGTGCCAGCAGCCCCACTAGCGGGAGTACAGATACGCAGTATTTT
CASSPTSGSTDTQYF
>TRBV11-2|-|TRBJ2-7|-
TGTGCCAGCAGCTTAGGCCCGGGGGCCTACGAGCAGTACTTC
CASSLGPGAYEQYF
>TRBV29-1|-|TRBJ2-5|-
TGCAGCCTCTCCGGGGTGTCCCAAGAGACCCAGTACTTC
CSLSGVSQETQYF
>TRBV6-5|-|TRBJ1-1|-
TGTGCCAGCAGTTACTCGTGGAGAGGGGATGAAGCTTTCTTT
CASSYSWRGDEAFF
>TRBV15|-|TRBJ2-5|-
TGTGCCACCAGCAGAGAGGGCCCCGAGACCCAGTACTTC
CATSREGPETQYF
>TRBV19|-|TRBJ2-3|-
TGTGCCAGTAGTATCACGGGACTTCCCACAGATACGCAGTATTTT
CASSITGLPTDTQYF
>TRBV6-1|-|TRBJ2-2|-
TGTGCCAGTACTTGGGGGAACACCGGGGAGCTGTTTTTT
CASTWGNTGELFF
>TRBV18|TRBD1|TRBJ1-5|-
TGTGCCAGCTCCCGGACAGGGAACAGTAATCAGCCCCAGCATTTT
CASSRTGNSNQPQHF
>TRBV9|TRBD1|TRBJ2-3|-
TGTGCCAGCAGCCCTCGTAGTCGTCCGGGGACAGGGAGAACAGATACGCAGTATTTT
CASSPRSRPGTGRTDTQYF
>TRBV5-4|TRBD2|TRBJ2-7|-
TGTGCCAGCAGCTTGGGGGGACTAGCGGACTACGAGCAGTACTTC
CASSLGGLADYEQYF
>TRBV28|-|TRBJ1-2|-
TGTGCCAGCAGTTTATGGGATGGCTACACCTTC
CASSLWDGYTF
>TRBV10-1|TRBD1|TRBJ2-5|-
TGCGCCAGCAGCCCGGACAGGGTAGGGGAGACCCAGTACTTC
CASSPDRVGETQYF
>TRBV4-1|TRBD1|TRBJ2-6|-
TGCGCCAGCAGCCAAGATTACAGGGGATCTGGGGCCAACGTCCTGACTTTC
CASSQDYRGSGANVLTF
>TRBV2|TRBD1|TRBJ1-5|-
TGTGCCAGCAGCAAAGACAGGGTCGATCAGCCCCAGCATTTT
CASSKDRVDQPQHF
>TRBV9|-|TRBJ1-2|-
TGTGCCAGCAGCGTAGCGGGGACCTATGGCTACACCTTC
CASSVAGTYGYTF
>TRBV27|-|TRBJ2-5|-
TGTGCCAGCAGTTTGTCGAGCGGGCCCCAAGAGACCCAGTACTTC
CASSLSSGPQETQYF
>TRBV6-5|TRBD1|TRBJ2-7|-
TGTGCCAGCAGTAAAATCCGGGACAGGGGTTACGAGCAGTACTTC
CASSKIRDRGYEQYF
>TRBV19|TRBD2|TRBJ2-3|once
TGTGCCAGTACCCTGACTAGCGGGAGGCGGGATACGCAGTATTTT
CASTLTSGRRDTQYF
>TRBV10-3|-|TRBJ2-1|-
TGTGCCATCAGGCAAACGGTCAATGAGCAGTTCTTC
CAIRQTVNEQFF
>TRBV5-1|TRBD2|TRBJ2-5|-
TGCGCCAGCAGCTTGGGACTAGCGCTCGAGACCCAGTACTTC
CASSLGLALETQYF
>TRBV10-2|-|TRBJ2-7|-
TGCGCCAGCAGTGCTTCGGGCGGGGAGCAGTACTTC
CASSASGGEQYF
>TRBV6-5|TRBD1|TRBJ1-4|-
TGTGCCAGCAGATATCGGACAGGGTTGCGGGAAAAACTGTTTTTT
CASRYRTGLREKLFF
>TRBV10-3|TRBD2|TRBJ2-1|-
TGTGCCATCAACAACGGACTAGCGGGAGGACCAAATTTCTATGAGCAGTTCTTC
CAINNGLAGGPNFYEQFF
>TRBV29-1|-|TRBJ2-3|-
TGCAGCGTTGTAGGGCTAGTGTCCGATACGCAGTATTTT
CSVVGLVSDTQYF
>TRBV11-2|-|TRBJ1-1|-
TGTGCCAGCAGCTTATGGGGGGGAGCTGAAGCTTTCTTT
CASSLWGGAEAFF
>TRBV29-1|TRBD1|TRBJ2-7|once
TGCAGCGTTGAGGGACAGGACTACGAGCAGTACTTC
CSVEGQDYEQYF
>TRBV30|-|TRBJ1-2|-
TGTGCCTGGAGTGTCCCAGTTCCAGTATATGGCTACACCTTC
CAWSVPVPVYGYTF
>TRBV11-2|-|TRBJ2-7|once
TGTGCCAGCAGCTTCGGCAGGCTGAGCTCCTACGAGCAGTACTTC
CASSFGRLSSYEQYF
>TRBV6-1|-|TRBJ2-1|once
TGTGCCAGCAGTGACGCTTACGGAGTTCAAATCGATGAGCAGTTCTTC
CASSDAYGVQIDEQFF
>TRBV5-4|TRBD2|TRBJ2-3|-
TGTGCCAGCAGCTTGGGGTCTAGCGGAGATACGCAGTATTTT
CASSLGSSGDTQYF
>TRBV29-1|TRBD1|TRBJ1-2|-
TGCAGCGTTCGGGGACAGGGGGGAGGTGGCTACACCTTC
CSVRGQGGGGYTF
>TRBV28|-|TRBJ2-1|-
TGTGCCAGCAGTTTTTTTAGTGAGCAGTTCTTC
CASSFFSEQFF
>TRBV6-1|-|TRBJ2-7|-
TGTGCCAGCAGTGGGCACAACTCCTACGAGCAGTACTTC
CASSGHNSYEQYF
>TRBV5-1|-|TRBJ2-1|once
TGCGCCAGCAGACCCGTGGCCGGCAGCTCCTACAATGAGCAGTTCTTC
CASRPVAGSSYNEQFF
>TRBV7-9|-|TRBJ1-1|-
TGTGCCAGCAGCTTACTTACAGGGAGCACTGAAGCTTTCTTT
CASSLLTGSTEAFF